These 22 T cell receptor beta chains share one sample of origin, sequenced in a study of blood T cell repertoires in COVID-19. Profiling relied on immunoSEQ multiplex PCR, and the TCRdb table lists in-frame clones only, not all of them. The data contain about 84,000 clones, 83% of them singletons. The sequencing input was peripheral blood. These receptors came from an elderly woman with acute or convalescent COVID-19.

The V gene is TRBV10-3, the J gene TRBJ2-6; 9 bases are shared with TRBD1. After removal of 7 bases from V and 0 bases from J, the junction contained 7 bases not matched to a gene. The CDR3 covers 17 residues. CDR1 and CDR2 from the germline V gene are ENHRY and SYGVKD. The CDR3 coding sequence is TGTGCCATCAAGGGACAGGGAGGGGACTCTGGGGCCAACGTCCTGACTTTC. This encodes CAIKGQGGDSGANVLTF.

The CDR3 loop reads CASSLGGFTEAFF. The CDR3 nucleotides are TGTGCCAGCAGCTTGGGCGGGTTCACTGAAGCTTTCTTT. This chain links TRBV5-5 with TRBJ1-1; D unclear. Per germline, CDR1 SGHKS and CDR2 YYEKEE (reference sequence). V was clipped by 0 bases and J by 4 bases, with 7 bases between them. This CDR3 region has 13 residues.

The CDR3 DNA reads as TGTGCCAGCAGTTCCGGACTAGCGGGAGTTGCAGATACGCAGTATTTT. It encodes CASSSGLAGVADTQYF. The chain combines TRBV6-6 with TRBJ2-3; 13 positions agree with TRBD2. CDR3 length: 16 residues. Germline-derived CDR1 and CDR2 are MNHNY and SVGAGI (reference sequence). J gave up 4 bases and V 4 bases, and 5 bases lay outside the gene matches.

The chain carries TRBV15 and TRBJ2-1; 10 bases map to TRBD2. Germline trimming cut 1 base from V and 8 bases from J; bases unmatched to any gene: 5. CDR3 size: 15 residues. Germline assignment: CDR1 LNHNV and CDR2 YYDKDF (reference sequence). The CDR3 sequence: CATSRVSGRKDEQFF. In DNA, the CDR3 is TGTGCCACCAGCAGAGTTAGCGGGAGGAAGGATGAGCAGTTCTTC.

The chain joins TRBV5-1 to TRBJ2-7, with 7 bases that match TRBD1. The germline V gene has CDR1 SGHRS and CDR2 YFSETQ. This CDR3 is built from 13 residues. J gave up 2 bases and V 4 bases, and 3 bases lay outside the gene matches. Written as DNA, the CDR3 is TGCGCCAGCAGCATTGGGACAGCCTACGAGCAGTACTTC. Its translation is CASSIGTAYEQYF.

The genes are TRBV2 and TRBJ2-1; a weak D match, TRBD2 (5 bases). The V end lost 7 bases, the J end lost 7 bases, and 17 bases lay between the germline ends. CDR3 length: 14 amino acids. The germline CDR1 and CDR2 sequences are SNHLY and FYNNEI. The CDR3: CASTWGEWLNEQFF. CDR3 DNA: TGTGCCAGCACCTGGGGAGAGTGGTTAAATGAGCAGTTCTTC.

J is TRBJ2-5 and V is TRBV4-1; 8 bases match TRBD2. J was trimmed by 5 bases and V by 3 bases; bases with no gene match: 14. There are 17 residues in the CDR3. CDR1 is MGHRA, CDR2 YSYEKL, per germline. CDR3 sequence: CASSQGLAAGAEETQYF. The CDR3 DNA reads TGCGCCAGCAGCCAGGGCCTAGCAGCGGGAGCGGAGGAGACCCAGTACTTC.

CDR3 region: CASSFGQGLNEKLFF. DNA of the CDR3: TGTGCCAGCAGCTTTGGACAGGGATTAAATGAAAAACTGTTTTTT. The chain links TRBV7-9 to TRBJ1-4, with 8 bases identical to TRBD1. Germline lookup yields CDR1 SEHNR and CDR2 FQNEAQ (reference sequence). The CDR3 loop spans 15 amino acids. The V gene end was trimmed by 3 bases and the J gene end by 5 bases; junction bases not matched to a gene: 5.

This clone was detected only a few times. J is TRBJ1-5 and V is TRBV2; D is undetermined. Germline values: CDR1 SNHLY, CDR2 FYNNEI. The CDR3 spans 14 residues. Between the trimmed V and J ends, which lost 6 bases and 0 bases, there was a span of 9 bases. This CDR3 reads CASSVSDSNQPQHF. Written as DNA, the CDR3 is TGTGCCAGCAGCGTCAGCGATAGCAATCAGCCCCAGCATTTT.

The V gene is TRBV7-3, the J gene TRBJ1-1; 11 nucleotides line up with TRBD1. Germline assignment: CDR1 SGHTA and CDR2 FQGTGA. The CDR3 is 14 residues long. After removal of 3 bases from V and 3 bases from J, the junction contained 0 bases not matched to a gene. The CDR3 here is CASSLGQGDTEAFF. In DNA form, the CDR3 reads TGTGCCAGCAGCTTGGGACAGGGGGACACTGAAGCTTTCTTT.

The rearrangement uses TRBV5-1 and TRBJ2-2; D is unresolved. With 4 bases removed from V and 0 bases from J, the gap between germline ends came to 10 bases. This CDR3 is 15 amino acids long. The germline V gene encodes CDR1 SGHRS and CDR2 YFSETQ. In DNA, the CDR3 is TGCGCCAGCAGCGGCAGCGCATCGAACACCGGGGAGCTGTTTTTT. Residues: CASSGSASNTGELFF.

V is TRBV27 and J is TRBJ1-6; tentative D call: TRBD1 (5 bases). Germline CDR1 is MNHEY and CDR2 is SMNVEV (reference sequence). CDR3 length equals 16 residues. Trimming stripped 5 bases from V and 5 bases from J, with 16 bases between. The CDR3 is CASSPGTRTNNSPLHF. DNA for the CDR3: TGTGCCAGCAGTCCAGGGACTCGTACGAATAATTCACCCCTCCACTTT.

V gene TRBV19 combines with J gene TRBJ2-5, with unresolved D. The CDR3 totals 13 residues. Germline lookup yields CDR1 LNHDA and CDR2 SQIVND (reference sequence). V lost 3 bases to trimming and J lost 5 bases, with 10 bases between them. DNA for the CDR3: TGTGCCAGTAGTATGGGCCTACCGGAGACCCAGTACTTC. Residues: CASSMGLPETQYF.

The V and J genes are TRBV2 and TRBJ2-1; 11 bases fit TRBD1. Germline loops: CDR1 SNHLY, CDR2 FYNNEI. Losses at the gene ends were 6 bases for V and 2 bases for J; bases not matched to a gene: 6. The CDR3 totals 16 residues. The CDR3 loop reads CASRGQGDPAYNEQFF. CDR3 sequence (DNA): TGTGCCAGCAGGGGACAGGGGGACCCAGCCTACAATGAGCAGTTCTTC.

This chain links TRBV11-3 with TRBJ2-7; TRBD2 agrees at 7 bases. The CDR3 contains 12 residues. The V and J ends lost 4 bases and 8 bases, in that order; junction bases with no gene match: 5. CDR1 and CDR2 from the germline V gene are SGHNT and YENEEA. CDR3 sequence reads: CASSSWRGKQYF. CDR3 in DNA: TGTGCCAGCAGCTCGTGGCGGGGGAAGCAGTACTTC.

V usage is TRBV11-2 and J usage is TRBJ1-4; D uncertain. The CDR3 contains 16 residues. V shed 4 bases and J shed 5 bases, with 17 bases lying between them. CDR1 SGHAT and CDR2 FQNNGV come from the germline V gene. DNA of the CDR3: TGTGCCAGCAGCTCAAGGACGAGAGGGAGGAATGAAAAACTGTTTTTT. Translating gives CASSSRTRGRNEKLFF.

This clone appeared once. The CDR3 DNA is TGTGCCAGCAGCGACAGTAACTATGGCTACACCTTC. Translated: CASSDSNYGYTF. This chain uses TRBV9 with TRBJ1-2; D uncertain. From germline, CDR1 is SGDLS and CDR2 YYNGEE. The CDR3 sequence is 12 residues long. Trimming removed 3 bases at V and 1 base at J, with 4 bases between.

The sample holds a few counts of this clone. The chain joins TRBV5-1 to TRBJ1-1; D gene uncertain. CDR1 and CDR2 (germline): SGHRS, YFSETQ. The CDR3 covers 14 residues. V lost 2 bases and J 1 base, leaving 9 bases between the germline ends. CDR3 amino acids: CASSFDSQNTEAFF. CDR3 bases: TGCGCCAGCAGCTTCGATAGTCAGAACACTGAAGCTTTCTTT.

The CDR3 protein is CASSLASTESSYEQYF. CDR3 DNA: TGTGCCAGCAGCTTAGCTTCGACTGAAAGCTCCTACGAGCAGTACTTC. The J gene is TRBJ2-7, the V gene TRBV7-2; D is unclear. The CDR3 extends over 16 amino acids. CDR1 and CDR2 (germline): SGHTA, FQGNSA. V lost 0 bases to trimming and J lost 0 bases, with 12 bases between them.

This chain joins TRBV20-1 and TRBJ1-5; no clear D. The V gene's germline CDR1 is DFQATT and CDR2 SNEGSKA (reference sequence). The CDR3 length is 12 residues. Trimming stripped 3 bases from V and 7 bases from J, with 10 bases between. Written as DNA, the CDR3 is TGCAGTGCTAGTTCGCCCGAGCAGCCCCAGCATTTT. Translated: CSASSPEQPQHF.

The chain uses TRBV7-6 and TRBJ2-5, with 13 bases identical to TRBD2. The CDR3 has 18 residues. Germline assignment: CDR1 SGHVS and CDR2 FNYEAQ. The trim removed 5 bases at V and 0 bases at J, leaving 9 bases unmatched. The CDR3 DNA reads as TGTGCCAGCAGCCTACTAGCGGGAGGGCCATATCACCAAGAGACCCAGTACTTC. Amino acid sequence: CASSLLAGGPYHQETQYF.

The genes are TRBV6-5 and TRBJ2-4, with D perhaps matching TRBD1 (6 bases). Trimming left V 5 bases short and J 3 bases short, with 11 bases between. The germline V gene encodes CDR1 MNHEY and CDR2 SVGAGI. The CDR3 runs to 14 residues. The CDR3 bases are TGTGCCAGCAGTACAGGGTTTAGCAAAAACATTCAGTACTTC. It yields the protein CASSTGFSKNIQYF.